Listed here are 12 T cell receptor beta chains from one sample, sequenced in a study of shared clonotypes between healthy human individuals. TCRdb keeps only in-frame clones here, not all; method: immunoSEQ multiplex PCR. The sample holds more than 850,000 clones, roughly 74% seen once. Sample: memory CD4+ T cells from PBMCs. The subset here: CD45RA-negative fraction. These receptors were obtained from a man between 18 and 35 years old in good health. Some clones in this sample may be carry-over from other donors' samples.

CDR3 amino acids: CASRDRSSYNEQFF. In DNA form, the CDR3 reads TGTGCCAGTCGAGACAGGAGCTCCTACAATGAGCAGTTCTTC. The rearrangement uses TRBV2 and TRBJ2-1; perhaps TRBD1 as D (6 bases). CDR1 SNHLY and CDR2 FYNNEI come from the germline V gene. CDR3 length: 14 amino acids. V shed 9 bases and J shed 0 bases, with 12 bases lying between them.

This sequence joins TRBV5-4 and TRBJ2-7; 9 nucleotides agree with TRBD2. The CDR3 is 16 residues long. The J segment lost 2 bases and the V segment lost 5 bases, leaving 11 bases of the junction unmatched. In germline, CDR1 is SGHNT, CDR2 YYREEE (reference sequence). For the CDR3, the DNA is TGTGCCAGCAGTTTAGGAGGTAGCGGGGGAGCCTACGAGCAGTACTTC. It specifies CASSLGGSGGAYEQYF.

This chain connects TRBV25-1 to TRBJ2-3; possibly TRBD2 for D (6 bases). Germline V gene lookup returns CDR1 MGHDK and CDR2 SYGVNS. The CDR3 has 16 residues. The V and J ends lost 3 bases and 6 bases respectively, with 19 bases between them. CDR3 protein: CASSDPGGARSDTQYF. CDR3 bases: TGTGCCAGCAGTGATCCCGGCGGGGCTCGGTCGGATACGCAGTATTTT. The full variable domain, rest sourced from reference TRBV25-1 and TRBJ2-3, is EADIYQTPRYLVIGTGKKITLECSQTMGHDKMYWYQQDPGMELHLIHYSYGVNSTEKGDLSSESTVSRIRTEHFPLTLESARPSHTSQYLCASSDPGGARSDTQYFGPGTRLTVL.

This clone was detected only a few times. The chain employs TRBV28 and TRBJ1-1, with 7 bases lining up with TRBD1. This CDR3 has 13 amino acids. The germline gives CDR1 MDHEN, CDR2 SYDVKM. J lost 4 bases, V lost 3 bases, and 2 bases had no gene match. The CDR3 protein is CASSFPGGTEAFF. CDR3 nucleotide sequence: TGTGCCAGCAGTTTCCCAGGGGGCACTGAAGCTTTCTTT.

The table lists this clone with a count of one. This chain links TRBV7-9 with TRBJ1-4, with D possibly matching TRBD1 (5 bases). The germline CDR1 and CDR2 sequences are SEHNR and FQNEAQ (reference sequence). The CDR3 is 14 residues long. V dropped 0 bases and J dropped 4 bases, with 6 bases sitting between them. The chain's CDR3 is CASSLATDNEKLFF. DNA for the CDR3: TGTGCCAGCAGCTTAGCGACAGATAATGAAAAACTGTTTTTT.

The genes are TRBV7-2 and TRBJ2-5; D tentatively fits TRBD1 or TRBD2 (5 bases each). This CDR3 has 13 residues. V gave up 2 bases and J gave up 8 bases, with 12 bases separating them. Germline CDR1 is SGHTA and CDR2 is FQGNSA. CDR3: CASSLLRGRTQYF. In nucleotides, the CDR3 is TGTGCCAGCAGCTTACTTCGGGGACGCACCCAGTACTTC.

This rearrangement joins TRBV28 to TRBJ2-7; TRBD2 agrees at 16 bases. The CDR3 contains 13 residues. J lost 6 bases, V lost 8 bases, and 1 base had no gene match. CDR1 and CDR2 (germline): MDHEN, SYDVKM. The DNA for the CDR3 is TGTGCCAGCGGGACTAGCGGGAGGGTCGAGCAGTACTTC. This encodes CASGTSGRVEQYF.

This sequence joins TRBV29-1 and TRBJ2-1; D remains ambiguous. CDR1 SQVTM and CDR2 ANQGSEA come from the germline V gene. There are 14 residues in the CDR3. V was shortened by 0 bases and J by 7 bases, with 13 bases between the two germline ends. The CDR3 reads CSVEDATLGNEQFF. CDR3 in DNA: TGCAGCGTTGAAGACGCGACTCTAGGGAATGAGCAGTTCTTC.

The V call is TRBV7-2, the J call TRBJ1-4, with 9 bases lining up with TRBD1. The CDR3 spans 16 residues. V gave up 4 bases and J gave up 7 bases; unmatched junction bases: 10. Germline-derived CDR1 and CDR2 are SGHTA and FQGNSA. CDR3 residues: CASSSDPGQGSEKLFF. For the CDR3, the DNA is TGTGCCAGCAGCTCAGACCCGGGACAGGGCAGTGAAAAACTGTTTTTT.

The rearrangement joins TRBV28 to TRBJ1-3; D may be TRBD1 (5 bases). V shed 7 bases and J shed 1 base, with 14 bases lying between them. Germline V CDR1 and CDR2: MDHEN, SYDVKM. This CDR3 is 15 amino acids long. Here the CDR3 reads CASTPVGASGNTIYF. In nucleotides, the CDR3 is TGTGCCAGCACCCCGGTAGGGGCGTCTGGAAACACCATATATTTT.

This chain connects TRBV28 to TRBJ2-5; TRBD2 might be the D (6 bases). The CDR3 contains 15 residues. The V gene's germline CDR1 is MDHEN and CDR2 SYDVKM. With 4 bases removed from V and 4 bases from J, the gap between germline ends came to 16 bases. DNA of the CDR3: TGTGCCAGCAGTTCCCGGAGGGGCGGTGTAGAGACCCAGTACTTC. This encodes CASSSRRGGVETQYF.

V usage is TRBV25-1 and J usage is TRBJ2-3; no clear D gene. In germline, CDR1 is MGHDK, CDR2 SYGVNS. The CDR3 has 12 residues. Deletions cut 2 bases from V and 3 bases from J, with 3 bases between. Here the CDR3 reads CASSEGTDTQYF. The CDR3 DNA reads TGTGCCAGCAGTGAAGGGACAGATACGCAGTATTTT.